The TCR beta chain described here comes from a study of shared clonotypes between healthy human individuals. Overall study: The study drew on two women and a few men aged 18 to 49 as donors.

Only in-frame clones appear in the TCRdb table, and some are missing; sequencing was by immunoSEQ multiplex PCR. The repertoire has about 1.5 million clones, 95% to 99% of them found once; the top ten carry roughly 0.45%. Germline CDR1 is KGHSH and CDR2 is LQKENI. There are 13 residues in the CDR3. V dropped 5 bases and J dropped 5 bases, with 11 bases sitting between them. The chain employs TRBV18 and TRBJ2-3; D is possibly TRBD2 (6 bases). The clonotype originates from a man under 40 in good health. Input material: naive CD4+ T cells sorted from blood. Noted subset: CD45RA+ positively selected. This CDR3 reads CASSGGSGDTQYF. The CDR3 DNA is TGTGCCAGCTCAGGGGGGAGTGGAGATACGCAGTATTTT.